This T cell receptor (beta chain) was obtained from a study of CD8+ T cells in alopecia areata. About the research overall: The study gave treated patients oral tofacitinib at 5 to 10 mg twice daily.

TCR sequencing used cDNA made by reverse transcription of extracted RNA. Only in-frame clones appear in the TCRdb table, and some are missing; sequencing was by immunoSEQ multiplex PCR. There are hundreds of thousands of clones in the sample; over 60% occur only once, and about 1.2% lies in the top ten. Regarding treatment: oral pan-JAK inhibitor, 5-10 mg twice daily. As regards this clone: Antigen specificity is unknown.

V was clipped by 1 base and J by 3 bases, with 8 bases between them. Germline V gene sequence: CDR1 SGHRS, CDR2 YFSETQ. This CDR3 comprises 13 residues. Overall study findings and caveats: In lesional scalp, particularly from alopecia totalis/universalis, clonality was higher than in normal scalp. Scalp sequencing also captures normal skin's resident alphabeta T cells.

This sample comprised CD4+ T cells sorted from blood, obtained around week 44, from a patient treated with tofacitinib. J is TRBJ2-7 and V is TRBV5-1; TRBD1 is a possible D gene (6 bases). The clonotype was recovered from a human donor with alopecia areata. The CDR3 nucleotides read TGCGCCAGCAGCTTGTTACAGGGCTACGAGCAGTACTTC. Translating it yields CASSLLQGYEQYF.